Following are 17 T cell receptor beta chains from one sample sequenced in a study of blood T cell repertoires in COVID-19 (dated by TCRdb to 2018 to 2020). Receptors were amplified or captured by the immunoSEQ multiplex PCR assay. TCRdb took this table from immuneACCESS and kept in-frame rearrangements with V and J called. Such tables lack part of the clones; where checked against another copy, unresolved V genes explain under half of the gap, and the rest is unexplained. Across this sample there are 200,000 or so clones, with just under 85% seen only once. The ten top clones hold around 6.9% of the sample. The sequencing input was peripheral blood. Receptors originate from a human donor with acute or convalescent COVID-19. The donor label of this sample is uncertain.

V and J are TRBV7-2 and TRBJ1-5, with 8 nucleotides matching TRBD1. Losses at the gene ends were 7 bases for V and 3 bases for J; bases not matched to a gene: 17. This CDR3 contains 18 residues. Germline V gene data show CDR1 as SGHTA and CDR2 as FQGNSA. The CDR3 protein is CASKRTGKLNLLNQPQHF. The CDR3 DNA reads TGTGCCAGCAAACGGACAGGGAAGCTTAATCTTCTCAATCAGCCCCAGCATTTT.

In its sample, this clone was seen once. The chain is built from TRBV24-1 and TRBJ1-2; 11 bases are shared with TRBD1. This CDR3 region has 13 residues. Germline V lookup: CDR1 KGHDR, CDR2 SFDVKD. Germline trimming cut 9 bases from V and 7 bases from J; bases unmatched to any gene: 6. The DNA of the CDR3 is TGTGCCACCCAAGGACAGGGGGCATCTGGCTACACCTTC. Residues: CATQGQGASGYTF.

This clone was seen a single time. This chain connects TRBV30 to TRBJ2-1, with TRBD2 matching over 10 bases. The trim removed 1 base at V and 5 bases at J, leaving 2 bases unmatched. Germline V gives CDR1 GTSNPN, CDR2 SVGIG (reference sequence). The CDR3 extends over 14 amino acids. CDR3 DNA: TGTGCCTGGAGTGGGACTAGCGGAGACAATGAGCAGTTCTTC. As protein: CAWSGTSGDNEQFF.

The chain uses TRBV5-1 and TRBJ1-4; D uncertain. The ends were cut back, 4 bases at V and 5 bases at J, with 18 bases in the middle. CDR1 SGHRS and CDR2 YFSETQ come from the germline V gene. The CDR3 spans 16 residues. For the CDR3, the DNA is TGCGCCAGCAGCCTGCTCAGTCCCCGGGTGAATGAAAAACTGTTTTTT. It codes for CASSLLSPRVNEKLFF.

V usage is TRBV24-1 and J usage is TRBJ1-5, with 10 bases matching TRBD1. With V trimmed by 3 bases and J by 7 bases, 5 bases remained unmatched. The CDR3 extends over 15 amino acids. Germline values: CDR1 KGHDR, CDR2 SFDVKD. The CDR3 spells CATSDAGTGDQPQHF. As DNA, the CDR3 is TGTGCCACCAGTGATGCCGGGACAGGGGACCAGCCCCAGCATTTT.

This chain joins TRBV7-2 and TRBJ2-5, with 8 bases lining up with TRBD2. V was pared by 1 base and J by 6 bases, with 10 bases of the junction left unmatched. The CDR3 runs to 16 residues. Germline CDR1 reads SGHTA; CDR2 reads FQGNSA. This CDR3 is CASSLEGSGARQTQYF. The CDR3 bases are TGTGCCAGCAGCTTAGAGGGTAGCGGGGCCCGACAGACCCAGTACTTC.

The CDR3 loop reads CASSAETGNEQFF. The CDR3 bases are TGTGCCAGCAGCGCCGAAACAGGGAACGAGCAGTTCTTC. The V and J genes are TRBV2 and TRBJ2-1, with a weak D call TRBD1 (6 bases). The CDR3 loop spans 13 amino acids. V lost 6 bases to trimming and J lost 10 bases, with 16 bases between them. Germline assignment: CDR1 SNHLY and CDR2 FYNNEI.

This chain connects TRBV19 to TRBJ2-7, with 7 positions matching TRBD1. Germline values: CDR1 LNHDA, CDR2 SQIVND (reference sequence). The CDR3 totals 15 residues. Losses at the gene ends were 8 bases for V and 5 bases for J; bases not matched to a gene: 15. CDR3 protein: CASPKGRRGSDEQYF. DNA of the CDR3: TGTGCCAGTCCCAAGGGGCGCAGGGGGAGCGACGAGCAGTACTTC. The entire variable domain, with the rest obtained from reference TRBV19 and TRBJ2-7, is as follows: DGGITQSPKYLFRKEGQNVTLSCEQNLNHDAMYWYRQDPGQGLRLIYYSQIVNDFQKGDIAEGYSVSREKKESFPLTVTSAQKNPTAFYLCASPKGRRGSDEQYFGPGTRLTVT.

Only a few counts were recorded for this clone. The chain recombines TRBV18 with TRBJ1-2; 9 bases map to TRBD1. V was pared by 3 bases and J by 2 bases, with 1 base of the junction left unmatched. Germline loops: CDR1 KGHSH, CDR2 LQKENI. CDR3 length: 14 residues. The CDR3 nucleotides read TGTGCCAGCTCACCGGACAGGGGAAACTATGGCTACACCTTC. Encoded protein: CASSPDRGNYGYTF. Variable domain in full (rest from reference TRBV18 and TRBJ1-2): NAGVMQNPRHLVRRRGQEARLRCSPMKGHSHVYWYRQLPEEGLKFMVYLQKENIIDESGMPKERFSAEFPKEGPSILRIQQVVRGDSAAYFCASSPDRGNYGYTFGSGTRLTVV.

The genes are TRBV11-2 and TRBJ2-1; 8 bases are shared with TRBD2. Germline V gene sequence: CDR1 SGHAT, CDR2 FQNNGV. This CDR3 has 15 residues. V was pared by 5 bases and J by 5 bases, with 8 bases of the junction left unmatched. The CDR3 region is CASSPRGGSHNEQFF. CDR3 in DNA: TGTGCCAGCAGCCCCCGGGGGGGGAGTCACAATGAGCAGTTCTTC.

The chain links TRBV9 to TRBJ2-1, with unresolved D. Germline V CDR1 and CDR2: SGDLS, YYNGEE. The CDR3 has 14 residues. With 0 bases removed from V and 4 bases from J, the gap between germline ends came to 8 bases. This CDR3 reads CASSVVTGYNEQFF. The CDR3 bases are TGTGCCAGCAGCGTAGTAACGGGTTACAATGAGCAGTTCTTC.

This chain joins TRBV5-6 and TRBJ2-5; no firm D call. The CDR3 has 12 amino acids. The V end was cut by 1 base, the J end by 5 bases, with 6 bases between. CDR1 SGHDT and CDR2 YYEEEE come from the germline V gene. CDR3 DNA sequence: TGTGCCAGCAGCTTGATTCAGGAGACCCAGTACTTC. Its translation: CASSLIQETQYF.

The DNA of the CDR3 is TGTGCCAGCAGCCAAGCGGGGACACAGGGCGGTATGGGTACGCAGTATTTT. It encodes CASSQAGTQGGMGTQYF. The rearrangement links TRBV4-2 to TRBJ2-3; tentative D call: TRBD1 (6 bases). Trimming took off 1 base at V and 8 bases at J, with 22 bases between the two ends. The CDR3 is 17 amino acids. Germline V gives CDR1 LGHNA, CDR2 YNFKEQ.

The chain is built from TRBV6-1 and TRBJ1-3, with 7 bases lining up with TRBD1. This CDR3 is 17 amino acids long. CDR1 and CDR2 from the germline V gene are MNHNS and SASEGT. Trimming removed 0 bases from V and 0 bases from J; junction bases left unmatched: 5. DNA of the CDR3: TGTGCCAGCAGTGAAGCCTTACAGGGGATCTCTGGAAACACCATATATTTT. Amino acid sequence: CASSEALQGISGNTIYF.

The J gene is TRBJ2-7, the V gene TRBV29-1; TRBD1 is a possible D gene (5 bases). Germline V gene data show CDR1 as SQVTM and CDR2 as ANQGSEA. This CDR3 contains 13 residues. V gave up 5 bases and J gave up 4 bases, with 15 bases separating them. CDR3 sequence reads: CSVRGSPIYEQYF. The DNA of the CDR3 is TGCAGCGTTAGGGGCAGCCCTATATACGAGCAGTACTTC.

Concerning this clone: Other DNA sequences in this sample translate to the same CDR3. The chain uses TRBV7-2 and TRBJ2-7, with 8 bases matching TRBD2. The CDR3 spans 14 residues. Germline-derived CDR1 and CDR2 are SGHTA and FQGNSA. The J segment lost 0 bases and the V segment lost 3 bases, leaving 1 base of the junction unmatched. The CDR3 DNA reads TGTGCCAGCAGCTTCAGCGGGAGCTCCTACGAGCAGTACTTC. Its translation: CASSFSGSSYEQYF.

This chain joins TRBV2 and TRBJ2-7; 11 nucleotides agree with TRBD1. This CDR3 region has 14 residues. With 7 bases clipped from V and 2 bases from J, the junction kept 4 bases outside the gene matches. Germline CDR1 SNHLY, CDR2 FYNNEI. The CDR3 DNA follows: TGTGCCAGCACCCCGGACAGGGGGCCCTACGAGCAGTACTTC. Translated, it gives CASTPDRGPYEQYF.